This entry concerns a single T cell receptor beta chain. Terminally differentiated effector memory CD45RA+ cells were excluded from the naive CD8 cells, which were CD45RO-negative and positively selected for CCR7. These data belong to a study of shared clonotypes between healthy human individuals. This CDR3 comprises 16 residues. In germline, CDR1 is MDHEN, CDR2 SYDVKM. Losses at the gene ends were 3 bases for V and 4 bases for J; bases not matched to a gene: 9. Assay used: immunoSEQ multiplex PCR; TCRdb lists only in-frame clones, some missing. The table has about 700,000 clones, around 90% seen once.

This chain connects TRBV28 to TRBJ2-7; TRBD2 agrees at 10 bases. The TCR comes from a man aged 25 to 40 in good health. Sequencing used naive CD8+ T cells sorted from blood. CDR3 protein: CASSLWASGRTYEQYF. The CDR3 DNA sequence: TGTGCCAGCAGTTTGTGGGCTAGCGGGAGAACTTACGAGCAGTACTTC. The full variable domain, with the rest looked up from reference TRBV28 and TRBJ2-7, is DVKVTQSSRYLVKRTGEKVFLECVQDMDHENMFWYRQDPGLGLRLIYFSYDVKMKEKGDIPEGYSVSREKKERFSLILESASTNQTSMYLCASSLWASGRTYEQYFGPGTRLTVT.